Presented here are 22 T cell receptor beta chains from one specimen sequenced in a study of T-cell reconstitution after alpha-beta-depleted transplantation in children. A library of TCRbeta sequences, prepared with unique molecular identifiers, was generated. Via MiXCR, TCRdb re-called the PCR reads, giving one row per CDR3 protein. The sample yields about 360,000 distinct CDR3 sequences, about an eighth seen once. The specimen comprised PBMCs, sampled from the stem cell graft. These receptors came from a human donor who donated a stem cell graft to a child with Fanconi anemia.

The CDR3 region is CASSFGQRSTDTQYF. The CDR3 DNA reads TGTGCCAGCAGCTTTGGACAGAGAAGCACAGATACGCAGTATTTT. The genes are TRBV5-5 and TRBJ2-3, with a weak D call TRBD1 (6 bases). Per germline, CDR1 SGHKS and CDR2 YYEKEE (reference sequence). The V and J ends lost 2 bases and 0 bases respectively, with 10 bases between them. This CDR3 comprises 15 residues.

V gene TRBV25-1 combines with J gene TRBJ2-2; possible D gene TRBD2, 6 bases. This CDR3 region has 14 residues. The V gene lost 5 bases and the J gene lost 4 bases, with 11 bases spanning the gap. Germline CDR1 MGHDK, CDR2 SYGVNS. This CDR3 reads CASSFYGGTGELFF. As DNA, the CDR3 is TGTGCCAGCAGTTTCTACGGGGGCACCGGGGAGCTGTTTTTT. Drawing the rest from reference TRBV25-1 and TRBJ2-2, the complete variable domain is EADIYQTPRYLVIGTGKKITLECSQTMGHDKMYWYQQDPGMELHLIHYSYGVNSTEKGDLSSESTVSRIRTEHFPLTLESARPSHTSQYLCASSFYGGTGELFFGEGSRLTVL.

V is TRBV24-1 and J is TRBJ1-5; perhaps TRBD1 as D (6 bases). The V and J ends lost 6 bases and 0 bases respectively, with 11 bases between them. Looked up from germline, CDR1 is KGHDR and CDR2 is SFDVKD. The CDR3 runs to 15 residues. Here the CDR3 DNA reads TGTGCCACCAGTAAGGGGGATTATAGCAATCAGCCCCAGCATTTT. Protein product: CATSKGDYSNQPQHF.

This clonotype has a handful of counts. This rearrangement joins TRBV6-1 to TRBJ1-2; D not certain. Trimming took off 4 bases at V and 0 bases at J, with 15 bases between the two ends. Germline V gene lookup returns CDR1 MNHNS and CDR2 SASEGT. This CDR3 is 16 amino acids long. CDR3 DNA sequence: TGTGCCAGCAGTGCCGGCGAAGCGGCAGCTAACTATGGCTACACCTTC. Residues: CASSAGEAAANYGYTF.

In the case of this clonotype: A much larger clone sits a single nucleotide away, making a read error possible. The chain employs TRBV5-1 and TRBJ2-1, with a tentative D call TRBD1 (7 bases). CDR1 and CDR2 (germline): SGHRS, YFSETQ. V shed 3 bases and J shed 0 bases, with 13 bases lying between them. The CDR3 contains 16 residues. CDR3 bases: TGCGCCAGCAGCTGGGGGGACAGTCTCTCCTACAATGAGCAGTTCTTC. This encodes CASSWGDSLSYNEQFF.

The chain links TRBV11-2 to TRBJ2-3, with D uncertain. Trimming took 1 base from V and 5 from J, leaving 10 bases between them. Looked up from germline, CDR1 is SGHAT and CDR2 is FQNNGV. The CDR3 loop spans 14 amino acids. The DNA for the CDR3 is TGTGCCAGCAGCTTAGGGAGCTTTCAAGATACGCAGTATTTT. This encodes CASSLGSFQDTQYF.

This clonotype was observed many times. The genes are TRBV2 and TRBJ2-1; TRBD1 is a possible D gene (6 bases). CDR1 and CDR2 from the germline V gene are SNHLY and FYNNEI. V was trimmed by 5 bases and J by 7 bases, leaving 9 bases between them. The length of the CDR3 is 12 residues. The CDR3 bases are TGTGCCAGCAGTATGAGGGGGAATGAGCAGTTCTTC. Encoded protein: CASSMRGNEQFF.

This clonotype occurred many times. This sequence joins TRBV6-2 or TRBV6-3 and TRBJ1-5; the D is unclear. Trimming took off 10 bases at V and 5 bases at J, with 15 bases between the two ends. Germline CDR1 and CDR2: MNHEY and SVGEGT. This CDR3 has 13 residues. Written as DNA, the CDR3 is TGTGCCATCCAAAGGACCCAGGATCAGCCCCAGCATTTT. It yields the protein CAIQRTQDQPQHF.

Only a few counts were recorded for this clonotype. The chain carries TRBV29-1 and TRBJ2-7; the match to TRBD1 covers 9 bases. Trimming cost V 5 bases and J 7 bases; bases outside gene matches: 15. The CDR3 extends over 15 amino acids. CDR1 is SQVTM and CDR2 is ANQGSEA in the germline V gene. CDR3: CSVRETGGAQGEQYF. In DNA form, the CDR3 reads TGCAGCGTTCGAGAGACAGGGGGGGCCCAGGGAGAGCAGTACTTC.

This clonotype was seen only a few times. The J gene is TRBJ1-1, the V gene TRBV12-5; D ambiguous. Per germline, CDR1 LGHNT and CDR2 FRNRAP. The CDR3 loop spans 13 amino acids. V lost 7 bases, J lost 7 bases, and 16 bases lay in between. CDR3 nucleotides: TGTGCTAGTGCCCTGGGCGCGGATCGTGAAGCTTTCTTT. It encodes CASALGADREAFF.

This clonotype has more than one count but fewer than ten. This chain joins TRBV4-2 and TRBJ2-3; TRBD2 aligns across 11 bases. This CDR3 contains 15 residues. Germline V gene sequence: CDR1 LGHNA, CDR2 YNFKEQ. V lost 4 bases to trimming and J lost 5 bases; unmatched junction nucleotides: 5. The chain's CDR3 is CASSLGLAEGDTQYF. CDR3 sequence (DNA): TGTGCCAGCAGCCTGGGACTAGCGGAGGGAGATACGCAGTATTTT.

This sequence joins TRBV7-9 and TRBJ2-1, with D unclear. Germline loops: CDR1 SEHNR, CDR2 FQNEAQ (reference sequence). V lost 1 base, J lost 8 bases, and 15 bases lay in between. The CDR3 length is 15 residues. The DNA of the CDR3 is TGTGCCAGCAGCTTAGATTGGGTTTGGACGTATGAGCAGTTCTTC. Protein product: CASSLDWVWTYEQFF.

This clonotype has more than one count but fewer than ten. This chain connects TRBV7-2 to TRBJ1-2, with a tentative D call TRBD1 (6 bases). Per germline, CDR1 SGHTA and CDR2 FQGNSA. CDR3 size: 14 residues. Between the trimmed V and J ends, which lost 1 base and 4 bases, there was a span of 10 bases. The CDR3 sequence is CASSLEGDTYGYTF. In nucleotides, the CDR3 is TGTGCCAGCAGCTTAGAGGGGGACACCTATGGCTACACCTTC. The whole variable domain, remainder taken from reference TRBV7-2 and TRBJ1-2, is GAGVSQSPSNKVTEKGKDVELRCDPISGHTALYWYRQSLGQGLEFLIYFQGNSAPDKSGLPSDRFSAERTGGSVSTLTIQRTQQEDSAVYLCASSLEGDTYGYTFGSGTRLTVV.

This clonotype has a handful of counts. The gene calls are TRBV5-1 and TRBJ2-7; TRBD2 agrees at 11 bases. CDR3 length: 15 residues. Germline lookup yields CDR1 SGHRS and CDR2 YFSETQ. With 4 bases clipped from V and 6 bases from J, the junction kept 9 bases outside the gene matches. The DNA for the CDR3 is TGCGCCAGCAGCGAGGTAGCGGGGGGGCCCTTCGAGCAGTACTTC. This encodes CASSEVAGGPFEQYF.

This chain connects TRBV2 to TRBJ2-3; 12 bases agree with TRBD1. This CDR3 region has 16 residues. With 2 bases clipped from V and 9 bases from J, the junction kept 9 bases outside the gene matches. Germline V lookup: CDR1 SNHLY, CDR2 FYNNEI. This chain's CDR3 is CASSESRGQGAQTQYF. The CDR3 DNA is TGTGCCAGCAGTGAATCGAGGGGACAGGGGGCTCAGACGCAGTATTTT.

This clonotype has just one count. V gene TRBV29-1 combines with J gene TRBJ2-3; D gene uncertain. This CDR3 comprises 13 residues. V dropped 4 bases and J dropped 1 base, with 9 bases sitting between them. Germline CDR1 reads SQVTM; CDR2 reads ANQGSEA. The CDR3 nucleotides read TGCAGCGTTGTCTCGCACCGCACAGATACGCAGTATTTT. It translates to CSVVSHRTDTQYF.

In this sample, this clonotype turned up a few times. The chain links TRBV7-9 to TRBJ2-7; D perhaps matches TRBD1 (6 bases). Germline V gene sequence: CDR1 SEHNR, CDR2 FQNEAQ (reference sequence). The CDR3 totals 15 residues. Trimming shortened V by 5 bases and J by 2 bases, and 16 bases separated the two germline ends. The CDR3 region has the DNA TGTGCCAGCAGCCCCGGACAGAGCCCTACCTACGAGCAGTACGTC. Translated: CASSPGQSPTYEQYV.

This clonotype was counted ten times or more. V and J are TRBV12-3 or TRBV12-4 and TRBJ2-2; 8 nucleotides match TRBD2. The CDR3 runs to 16 residues. Unmatched junction bases numbered 9, after V lost 3 bases and J lost 6 bases. The DNA for the CDR3 is TGTGCCAGCAGTTTTCCGTCCGGGACTAGTGCCGGGGAGCTGTTTTTT. It translates to CASSFPSGTSAGELFF.

V and J are TRBV6-2 or TRBV6-3 and TRBJ2-3; tentative D call: TRBD2 (6 bases). Trimming pared 6 bases from V and 5 bases from J, leaving 12 bases between. The CDR3 totals 13 residues. CDR1 is MNHEY and CDR2 is SVGEGT in the germline V gene. The CDR3 loop is CASRRLVEDTQYF. The CDR3, as DNA: TGTGCCAGCAGGAGACTAGTAGAAGATACGCAGTATTTT.

The chain carries TRBV5-1 and TRBJ2-5; 8 positions agree with TRBD1. The CDR3 is 14 residues long. Germline loops: CDR1 SGHRS, CDR2 YFSETQ. J lost 5 bases, V lost 4 bases, and 7 bases had no gene match. CDR3 in DNA: TGCGCCAGCAGCCCGGGACAGGCGGCTGAGACCCAGTACTTC. This sequence encodes CASSPGQAAETQYF.

This clonotype was counted at least ten times. V and J are TRBV11-2 and TRBJ1-5, with unresolved D. The germline V and J ends were trimmed by 4 bases and 4 bases, with 8 bases remaining between them. The V gene's germline CDR1 is SGHAT and CDR2 FQNNGV. The CDR3 covers 13 residues. This CDR3 reads CASSSGPNQPQHF. CDR3 bases: TGTGCCAGCAGCTCGGGTCCGAATCAGCCCCAGCATTTT.

V gene TRBV19 combines with J gene TRBJ2-4, with 10 bases that match TRBD1. The V gene's germline CDR1 is LNHDA and CDR2 SQIVND (reference sequence). This CDR3 contains 14 residues. The ends lost 6 bases at V and 7 bases at J; junction bases unmatched: 6. The CDR3 nucleotides are TGTGCCAGTAGCCCGGACAGGGGGACGAACATTCAGTACTTC. Protein product: CASSPDRGTNIQYF.